The sequence of this T cell receptor (beta chain) was determined in a study of naive and memory T cell subsets. Overall study findings and caveats: TCR abundance followed a power law differing between naive and memory subsets. Naive and memory repertoire findings lacked a ground truth for validation.

After the first PCR, alpha and beta chain libraries were processed separately. This clonotype was observed many times. The target antigen is unknown. Per the germline V gene, CDR1 is SGHTA and CDR2 is FQGNSA. This CDR3 region has 13 residues. The V and J ends lost 5 bases and 6 bases respectively, with 11 bases between them. The beta constant-region primer was an equimolar mix of two oligonucleotides covering TRBC1 and TRBC2. TCRdb analysed the UMI-ligation and nested PCR reads with MiXCR anew, one entry per CDR3 protein. This sample has 65,000 to 85,000 distinct CDR3 sequences, with approximately 14% found just once.

The receptor's source is a human donor in good health. The sequencing input was central memory CD4+ T cells from blood. V and J are TRBV7-2 and TRBJ2-1; D may be TRBD2 (5 bases). CDR3 loop: CASSVTRINEQFF. The CDR3 DNA is TGTGCCAGCAGCGTAACTAGAATCAATGAGCAGTTCTTC.